These T cell receptor beta chains were read from a single sample in a study of cytomegalovirus exposure and HLA in healthy donors. Clones were sequenced by immunoSEQ multiplex PCR, and TCRdb holds only the in-frame ones, with some missing. The sample holds 130,000 to 150,000 clones, over 60% seen once. Material: PBMCs. These receptors were taken from a man aged 40-50 years in good health and CMV-seropositive. The CDR3 runs from the conserved cysteine through the conserved F or W. D genes are given only for firm matches. Rows may omit the clone size; those that give it use once, few, many or a size class.

j_call: TRBJ1-1
v_call: TRBV6-6
d_call: NA
clone_size: NA
cdr3_nt: TGTGCCAGCAGTCGTCTCATCGGGACACAGAACACTGAAGCTTTCTTT
cdr3_aa: CASSRLIGTQNTEAFF

j_call: TRBJ2-2
v_call: TRBV11-2
d_call: TRBD2
clone_size: NA
cdr3_nt: TGTGCCAGCAGCTTATTCCCCAAACTAGCGGAAAACAACACCGGGGAGCTGTTTTTT
cdr3_aa: CASSLFPKLAENNTGELFF

j_call: TRBJ1-4
v_call: TRBV5-5
d_call: NA
clone_size: NA
cdr3_nt: TGTGCCAGCAGCCCGACAGCCCATAATGAAAAACTGTTTTTT
cdr3_aa: CASSPTAHNEKLFF

j_call: TRBJ2-7
v_call: TRBV7-9
d_call: NA
clone_size: NA
cdr3_nt: TGTGCCAGCAGCCGGGACTCCTCCTACGAGCAGTACTTC
cdr3_aa: CASSRDSSYEQYF

j_call: TRBJ1-6
v_call: TRBV9
d_call: NA
clone_size: NA
cdr3_nt: TGTGCCAGCAGCAAACGACAGGTGAACGGTTCACCCCTCCACTTT
cdr3_aa: CASSKRQVNGSPLHF

j_call: TRBJ1-6
v_call: TRBV27
d_call: TRBD1
clone_size: NA
cdr3_nt: TGTGCCAGCAGTCTAAGGACAGGGCGCTCCTATAATTCACCCCTCCACTTT
cdr3_aa: CASSLRTGRSYNSPLHF

j_call: TRBJ2-7
v_call: TRBV30
d_call: TRBD2
clone_size: NA
cdr3_nt: TGTGCCTGGAGTGCCCTCCTAAGCGGGAGTCCCCACGAGCAGTACTTC
cdr3_aa: CAWSALLSGSPHEQYF

j_call: TRBJ1-4
v_call: TRBV6-5
d_call: TRBD1
clone_size: few
cdr3_nt: TGTGCCAGCAGTCCCCTCGCAGGGGGAGAAGAAAAACTGTTTTTT
cdr3_aa: CASSPLAGGEEKLFF

j_call: TRBJ1-1
v_call: TRBV4-2
d_call: TRBD1
clone_size: NA
cdr3_nt: TGTGCCAGCAGCCTCGGGACAGGGAATACTGAAGCTTTCTTT
cdr3_aa: CASSLGTGNTEAFF

j_call: TRBJ2-1
v_call: TRBV7-2
d_call: TRBD1
clone_size: NA
cdr3_nt: TGTGCCAGCAGCCGGGACAGGTCAGCCTACAATGAGCAGTTCTTC
cdr3_aa: CASSRDRSAYNEQFF

j_call: TRBJ1-4
v_call: TRBV2
d_call: NA
clone_size: few
cdr3_nt: TGTGCCAGCAGTGAAGCGCTTTTTGGAGAGAGACTGTTTTTT
cdr3_aa: CASSEALFGERLFF

j_call: TRBJ2-2
v_call: TRBV25-1
d_call: NA
clone_size: NA
cdr3_nt: TGTGCCAGCAGTGATACTAAGGTCCTTCCCGCGAACACCGGGGAGCTGTTTTTT
cdr3_aa: CASSDTKVLPANTGELFF

j_call: TRBJ2-7
v_call: TRBV7-2
d_call: TRBD1
clone_size: NA
cdr3_nt: TGTGCCAGCAGCACCCGGACAGGCACCGACTACGAGCAGTACTTC
cdr3_aa: CASSTRTGTDYEQYF

j_call: TRBJ2-7
v_call: TRBV4-1
d_call: TRBD1
clone_size: NA
cdr3_nt: TGCGCCAGCAGCCCTCTTGGGGGGCCCGGACAGGGGAACTACGAGCAGTACTTC
cdr3_aa: CASSPLGGPGQGNYEQYF

j_call: TRBJ1-1
v_call: TRBV28
d_call: NA
clone_size: NA
cdr3_nt: TGTGCCAGCAGTTTTATCGCAGGAACTGAAGCTTTCTTT
cdr3_aa: CASSFIAGTEAFF

j_call: TRBJ1-4
v_call: TRBV7-9
d_call: NA
clone_size: NA
cdr3_nt: TGTGCCAGCAGCTCAGGCTACGGGGTTGGGGAAAAACTGTTTTTT
cdr3_aa: CASSSGYGVGEKLFF

j_call: TRBJ2-5
v_call: TRBV5-4
d_call: TRBD1
clone_size: NA
cdr3_nt: TGTGCCAGCAGCTCCGGACAGGGACAAGAGACCCAGTACTTC
cdr3_aa: CASSSGQGQETQYF

j_call: TRBJ2-5
v_call: TRBV19
d_call: TRBD1
clone_size: NA
cdr3_nt: TGTGCCAGTAGTGAACAGGGGGCTAAGGTGGAGACCCAGTACTTC
cdr3_aa: CASSEQGAKVETQYF

j_call: TRBJ2-3
v_call: TRBV11-2
d_call: TRBD2
clone_size: NA
cdr3_nt: TGTGCCAGCAGCTTACGTAGCGGGGGCACAGATACGCAGTATTTT
cdr3_aa: CASSLRSGGTDTQYF

j_call: TRBJ2-4
v_call: TRBV25-1
d_call: TRBD2
clone_size: NA
cdr3_nt: TGTCCCCTTAGGGGAGCGGGACGTAGAATTCAGTACTTC
cdr3_aa: CPLRGAGRRIQYF

j_call: TRBJ2-3
v_call: TRBV2
d_call: TRBD2
clone_size: NA
cdr3_nt: TGTGCCAGACGGACTAGCGGGGCCACAGCGGATACGCAGTATTTT
cdr3_aa: CARRTSGATADTQYF

j_call: TRBJ1-4
v_call: TRBV7-9
d_call: NA
clone_size: NA
cdr3_nt: TGTGCCAGCAGCCCAAACCCGGGAGCCACTAATGAAAAACTGTTTTTT
cdr3_aa: CASSPNPGATNEKLFF

j_call: TRBJ2-3
v_call: TRBV7-9
d_call: TRBD2
clone_size: few
cdr3_nt: TGTGCCAGCAGCCCGAGAGCGGGGGGAATGACAGATACGCAGTATTTT
cdr3_aa: CASSPRAGGMTDTQYF

j_call: TRBJ1-2
v_call: TRBV7-9
d_call: NA
clone_size: NA
cdr3_nt: TGTGCCAGCAGCTTAGAGGCTCCGGGACACTACTTC
cdr3_aa: CASSLEAPGHYF

j_call: TRBJ2-1
v_call: TRBV7-2
d_call: NA
clone_size: NA
cdr3_nt: TGTGCCAGCAGCCCAGGGACTCTTACCTACAATGAGCAGTTCTTC
cdr3_aa: CASSPGTLTYNEQFF

j_call: TRBJ1-1
v_call: TRBV5-1
d_call: NA
clone_size: few
cdr3_nt: TGCGCCAGCAGCTCGGGGGGACGGCTCACTGAAGCTTTCTTT
cdr3_aa: CASSSGGRLTEAFF

j_call: TRBJ2-7
v_call: TRBV4-2
d_call: NA
clone_size: NA
cdr3_nt: TGTGCCAGCAGCCCTAACCTAGGAGCCTACGAGCAGTACTTC
cdr3_aa: CASSPNLGAYEQYF

j_call: TRBJ1-1
v_call: TRBV5-1
d_call: TRBD1
clone_size: NA
cdr3_nt: TGCGCCAGCAGCTCACAGGGGGGTAACACTGAAGCTTTCTTT
cdr3_aa: CASSSQGGNTEAFF

j_call: TRBJ1-6
v_call: TRBV6-6
d_call: TRBD1
clone_size: NA
cdr3_nt: TGTGCCAGCAGTCGGGACAGGGATAATTCACCCCTCCACTTT
cdr3_aa: CASSRDRDNSPLHF

j_call: TRBJ1-6
v_call: TRBV4-1
d_call: TRBD1
clone_size: NA
cdr3_nt: TGCGCCAGCAGCCAAAACCGGGACAGCAATTCACCCCTCCACTTT
cdr3_aa: CASSQNRDSNSPLHF

j_call: TRBJ2-7
v_call: TRBV6-6
d_call: TRBD2
clone_size: NA
cdr3_nt: TGTGCCAGCAGCAGTTACAGCGGGGTGGGCTACGAGCAGTACTTC
cdr3_aa: CASSSYSGVGYEQYF

j_call: TRBJ1-2
v_call: TRBV4-3
d_call: TRBD1
clone_size: NA
cdr3_nt: TGCGCCAGCAGCCGCCTGACAGGGACAGCTAACTATGGCTACACCTTC
cdr3_aa: CASSRLTGTANYGYTF

j_call: TRBJ2-2
v_call: TRBV7-2
d_call: TRBD2
clone_size: NA
cdr3_nt: TGTGCCAGCAGCTTAGTAGCGGGGGGGCGCACCGGGGAGCTGTTTTTT
cdr3_aa: CASSLVAGGRTGELFF

j_call: TRBJ2-1
v_call: TRBV12-1
d_call: NA
clone_size: NA
cdr3_nt: TGTGCCAGTACAGGACAAACCTCCTCCTACAATGAGCAGTTCTTC
cdr3_aa: CASTGQTSSYNEQFF

j_call: TRBJ2-1
v_call: TRBV2
d_call: NA
clone_size: NA
cdr3_nt: TGTGCCAGCAGTGAAAGGGCAGGGTCTTACAATGAGCAGTTCTTC
cdr3_aa: CASSERAGSYNEQFF

j_call: TRBJ1-2
v_call: TRBV30
d_call: NA
clone_size: once
cdr3_nt: TGTGCCTGGAGTAGGGGGTTTGGCTACACCTTC
cdr3_aa: CAWSRGFGYTF

j_call: TRBJ2-1
v_call: TRBV27
d_call: NA
clone_size: NA
cdr3_nt: TGTGCCAGCAGACTATCAGGGTTCCCCCAGTTGTTCTTC
cdr3_aa: CASRLSGFPQLFF

j_call: TRBJ1-2
v_call: TRBV7-2
d_call: TRBD1
clone_size: few
cdr3_nt: TGTGCCAGCAGCCGCGACAGGGACTATGGCTACACCTTC
cdr3_aa: CASSRDRDYGYTF

j_call: TRBJ2-1
v_call: TRBV7-9
d_call: TRBD2
clone_size: NA
cdr3_nt: TGTGCCAGCAGCTACACCGGGACTACCTCCTACAATGAGCAGTTCTTC
cdr3_aa: CASSYTGTTSYNEQFF

j_call: TRBJ2-7
v_call: TRBV19
d_call: TRBD1
clone_size: few
cdr3_nt: TGTGCCAGTAGTTCAGGCGGGACAGGGGGCAGCGAGCAGTACTTC
cdr3_aa: CASSSGGTGGSEQYF

j_call: TRBJ1-2
v_call: TRBV27
d_call: NA
clone_size: NA
cdr3_nt: TGTGCCAGCAGTTCCCCTGAACAGGCCTCCTATGGCTACACCTTC
cdr3_aa: CASSSPEQASYGYTF

j_call: TRBJ1-1
v_call: TRBV5-6
d_call: TRBD1
clone_size: few
cdr3_nt: TGTGCCAGCGACAGGGGGAGGAACACTGAAGCTTTCTTT
cdr3_aa: CASDRGRNTEAFF

j_call: TRBJ1-5
v_call: TRBV2
d_call: NA
clone_size: NA
cdr3_nt: TGTGCCAGCAGTGAGGTCAGGGTATATCAGCCCCAGCATTTT
cdr3_aa: CASSEVRVYQPQHF

j_call: TRBJ2-5
v_call: TRBV25-1
d_call: NA
clone_size: NA
cdr3_nt: TGTGCCAGTGGGGGCTCGGGGCAGCAAGAGACCCAGTACTTC
cdr3_aa: CASGGSGQQETQYF

j_call: TRBJ1-1
v_call: TRBV7-2
d_call: NA
clone_size: NA
cdr3_nt: TGTGCCAGCAGCTTAGGGGGGGGGAACACTGAAGCTTTCTTT
cdr3_aa: CASSLGGGNTEAFF

j_call: TRBJ2-3
v_call: TRBV4-2
d_call: NA
clone_size: NA
cdr3_nt: TGTGCCAGCAGCCAAGCTGTGGGGGGGCTTGAAGATACGCAGTATTTT
cdr3_aa: CASSQAVGGLEDTQYF

j_call: TRBJ2-3
v_call: TRBV7-7
d_call: TRBD1
clone_size: NA
cdr3_nt: TGTGCTAGCATAGACAGGGGGTTCACAGATACGCAGTATTTT
cdr3_aa: CASIDRGFTDTQYF

j_call: TRBJ1-2
v_call: TRBV6-1
d_call: TRBD1
clone_size: NA
cdr3_nt: TGTGCCAGCAGTAGGGACAGATCAGGCTATGGCTACACCTTC
cdr3_aa: CASSRDRSGYGYTF

j_call: TRBJ1-1
v_call: TRBV19
d_call: NA
clone_size: NA
cdr3_nt: TGTGCCAGTACCCCAATACCGCGGGCCTCGAACACTGAAGCTTTCTTT
cdr3_aa: CASTPIPRASNTEAFF

j_call: TRBJ2-1
v_call: TRBV7-9
d_call: TRBD2
clone_size: NA
cdr3_nt: TGTGCCAGCAGCTTAGGAGCGGGGGACAATGAGCAGTTCTTC
cdr3_aa: CASSLGAGDNEQFF

j_call: TRBJ1-3
v_call: TRBV29-1
d_call: NA
clone_size: NA
cdr3_nt: TGCAGCGCTGGGGACATCACCGGAAACACCATATATTTT
cdr3_aa: CSAGDITGNTIYF

j_call: TRBJ2-7
v_call: TRBV7-9
d_call: TRBD1
clone_size: NA
cdr3_nt: TGTGCCAGCAGCTTTGGTCCAGGACAGGCCTCCTACGAGCAGTACTTC
cdr3_aa: CASSFGPGQASYEQYF